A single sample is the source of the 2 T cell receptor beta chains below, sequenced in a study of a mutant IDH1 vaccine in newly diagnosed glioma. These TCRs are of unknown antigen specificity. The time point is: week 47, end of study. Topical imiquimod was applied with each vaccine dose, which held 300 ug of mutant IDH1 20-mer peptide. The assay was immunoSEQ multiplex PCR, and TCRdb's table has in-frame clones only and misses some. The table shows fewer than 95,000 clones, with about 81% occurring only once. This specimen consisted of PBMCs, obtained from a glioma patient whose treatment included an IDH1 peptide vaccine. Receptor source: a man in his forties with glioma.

The CDR3 DNA follows: TGTGCTAGTGGTTTAACAGGAGGGGAGCAGTACTTC. Translation: CASGLTGGEQYF. This chain uses TRBV12-5 with TRBJ2-7, with a tentative D call TRBD2 (6 bases). With 3 bases removed from V and 7 bases from J, the gap between germline ends came to 10 bases. The germline V gene encodes CDR1 LGHNT and CDR2 FRNRAP. This CDR3 comprises 12 residues.

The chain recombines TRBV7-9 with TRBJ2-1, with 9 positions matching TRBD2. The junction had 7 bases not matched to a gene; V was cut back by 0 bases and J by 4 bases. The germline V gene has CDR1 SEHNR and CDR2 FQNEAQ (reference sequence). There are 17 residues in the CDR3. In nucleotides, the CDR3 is TGTGCCAGCAGCTTAGCGCAGGCGGGGGGGTGGTACAATGAGCAGTTCTTC. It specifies CASSLAQAGGWYNEQFF.